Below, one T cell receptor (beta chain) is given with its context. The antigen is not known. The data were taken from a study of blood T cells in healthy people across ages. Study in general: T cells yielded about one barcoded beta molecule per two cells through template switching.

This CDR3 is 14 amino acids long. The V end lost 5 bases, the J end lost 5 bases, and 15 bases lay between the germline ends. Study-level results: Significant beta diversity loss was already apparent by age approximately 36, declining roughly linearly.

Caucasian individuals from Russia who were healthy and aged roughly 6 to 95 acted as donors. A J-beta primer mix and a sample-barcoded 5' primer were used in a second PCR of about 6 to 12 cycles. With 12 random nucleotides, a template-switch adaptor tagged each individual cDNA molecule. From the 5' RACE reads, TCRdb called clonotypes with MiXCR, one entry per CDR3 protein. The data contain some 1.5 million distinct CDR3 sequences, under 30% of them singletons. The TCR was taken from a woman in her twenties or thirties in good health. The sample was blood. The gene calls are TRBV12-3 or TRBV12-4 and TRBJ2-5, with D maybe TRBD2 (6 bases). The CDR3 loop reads CASSGRLGGETQYF. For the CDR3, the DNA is TGTGCCAGCAGTGGGAGACTAGGAGGGGAGACCCAGTACTTC.